This T cell receptor beta chain emerged from a study of type 1 regulatory T cells. Study as a whole: T-allo10 is a Tr1-enriched, alloantigen-specific CD4 T cell product made in vitro.

J was trimmed by 4 bases and V by 1 base; bases with no gene match: 7. Germline V gene data show CDR1 as GTSNPN and CDR2 as SVGIG (reference sequence). CDR3 length: 17 residues. Concerning this clonotype itself: Its antigen is not known.

Each CDR3 protein gets one entry after TCRdb re-called the reads with MiXCR. The top ten hold 14% of the sample, which has tens of thousands of distinct CDR3 sequences, 72% seen once. The receptor's source is a human donor in good health. The V call is TRBV30, the J call TRBJ2-2; 12 nucleotides agree with TRBD2. The sample consisted of cultured T cells, either the whole culture or a sorted T cell fraction (not recorded which). The subset: Tr1-enriched cell product generated in vitro against host alloantigens. The DNA for the CDR3 is TGTGCCTGGAGTGGGCGACGGACTAGCGGGGTCACCGGGGAGCTGTTTTTT. Protein: CAWSGRRTSGVTGELFF.